Following are 23 T cell receptor beta chains from one sample sequenced in a study of vaccination effects on CD4 cells after COVID-19. No antigens are known for them. This table comes from immunoSEQ multiplex PCR, and its TCRdb copy is limited to in-frame clones, with some not included. The sample has 50,000 to 70,000 clones, approximately 70% seen once. Isolating CD4+ T cells followed about 10 days of culture. This sample comprised CD4+ T cells from PBMCs cultured without peptide, obtained before COVID-19 vaccination. Receptors were obtained from a human donor who had a prior SARS-CoV-2 infection.

V gene TRBV5-4 combines with J gene TRBJ2-3, with D perhaps TRBD1 (6 bases). Per germline, CDR1 SGHNT and CDR2 YYREEE (reference sequence). V was trimmed by 3 bases and J by 1 base, leaving 15 bases between them. The CDR3 has 16 amino acids. The CDR3 loop is CASSSSRGKGTDTQYF. The CDR3 region has the DNA TGTGCCAGCAGCTCCTCCAGGGGTAAGGGCACAGATACGCAGTATTTT.

Concerning this clone: A read error may be the cause here, since a much bigger clone is one base away. V gene TRBV5-6 combines with J gene TRBJ2-1; TRBD2 matches 13 bases. The trim removed 4 bases at V and 4 bases at J, leaving 2 bases unmatched. The CDR3 has 15 residues. Per the germline V gene, CDR1 is SGHDT and CDR2 is YYEEEE. CDR3 loop: CASSRGLAGYNEQFF. The CDR3 nucleotides are TGTGCCAGCAGCCGGGGACTAGCGGGATACAATGAGCAGTTCTTC.

This sequence joins TRBV11-3 and TRBJ2-2; D is undetermined. V lost 5 bases, J lost 2 bases, and 9 bases lay in between. In germline, CDR1 is SGHNT, CDR2 YENEEA. There are 14 residues in the CDR3. In DNA, the CDR3 is TGTGCCAGCAGCCCAGAGAGTAACACCGGGGAGCTGTTTTTT. This codes for CASSPESNTGELFF.

The rearrangement links TRBV18 to TRBJ2-1, with a possible D match to TRBD1 (6 bases). V lost 4 bases and J 7 bases, leaving 11 bases between the germline ends. The germline V gene has CDR1 KGHSH and CDR2 LQKENI. The CDR3 totals 13 residues. This chain's CDR3 is CASSHRGTNEQFF. In DNA form, the CDR3 reads TGTGCCAGCTCACATAGGGGGACAAATGAGCAGTTCTTC.

The chain recombines TRBV15 with TRBJ2-7, with TRBD1 as a possible D gene (5 bases). Germline-derived CDR1 and CDR2 are LNHNV and YYDKDF (reference sequence). Trimming removed 1 base from V and 6 bases from J, with 10 bases in between. CDR3 size: 13 residues. The CDR3 loop reads CATSRGQFSEQYF. The DNA of the CDR3 is TGTGCCACCAGCAGAGGACAGTTTAGCGAGCAGTACTTC.

V and J are TRBV11-2 and TRBJ2-5; weak D call: TRBD1 (7 bases). The germline V gene has CDR1 SGHAT and CDR2 FQNNGV. The CDR3 contains 16 residues. V was pared by 6 bases and J by 3 bases, with 20 bases between. The CDR3 sequence is CASSFRRGLGEETQYF. The CDR3 DNA reads TGTGCCAGCAGTTTTAGGAGGGGGCTCGGGGAAGAGACCCAGTACTTC.

This clone was recorded once. The chain is built from TRBV7-2 and TRBJ1-1; D call uncertain. CDR1 and CDR2 from the germline V gene are SGHTA and FQGNSA. This CDR3 region has 13 residues. Trimming stripped 4 bases from V and 2 bases from J, with 8 bases between. The CDR3 DNA follows: TGTGCCAGCAGCTCAGTCCCCAACACTGAAGCTTTCTTT. It yields the protein CASSSVPNTEAFF.

V usage is TRBV18 and J usage is TRBJ2-1; 12 bases map to TRBD1. The CDR3 is 15 amino acids. Per the germline V gene, CDR1 is KGHSH and CDR2 is LQKENI. The ends lost 3 bases at V and 6 bases at J; junction bases unmatched: 3. The CDR3 sequence: CASSPGQGAFNEQFF. CDR3 sequence (DNA): TGTGCCAGCTCACCGGGACAGGGGGCCTTCAATGAGCAGTTCTTC. The full variable domain, its missing parts supplied by reference TRBV18 and TRBJ2-1, is NAGVMQNPRHLVRRRGQEARLRCSPMKGHSHVYWYRQLPEEGLKFMVYLQKENIIDESGMPKERFSAEFPKEGPSILRIQQVVRGDSAAYFCASSPGQGAFNEQFFGPGTRLTVL.

The V and J genes are TRBV24-1 and TRBJ2-1, with D possibly being TRBD2 (5 bases). CDR1 is KGHDR and CDR2 is SFDVKD in the germline V gene. With 1 base removed from V and 0 bases from J, the gap between germline ends came to 9 bases. The CDR3 is 16 residues long. CDR3 residues: CATSDFRGSSYNEQFF. The CDR3 region has the DNA TGTGCCACCAGTGATTTCCGGGGTAGCTCCTACAATGAGCAGTTCTTC.

The chain employs TRBV9 and TRBJ2-5, with TRBD1 identical over 9 bases. Germline values: CDR1 SGDLS, CDR2 YYNGEE. This CDR3 spans 15 amino acids. Trimming removed 4 bases from V and 9 bases from J; junction bases left unmatched: 13. The CDR3 protein is CASSLGTGSPVPQYF. The CDR3 nucleotides read TGTGCCAGCAGCCTCGGGACAGGGAGCCCGGTGCCCCAGTACTTC.

The V and J genes are TRBV7-3 and TRBJ2-2; D unresolved. The CDR3 length is 14 residues. Trimming left V 5 bases short and J 3 bases short, with 10 bases between. The germline gives CDR1 SGHTA, CDR2 FQGTGA. This CDR3 reads CASSREAYTGELFF. CDR3 nucleotide sequence: TGTGCCAGCAGCCGTGAAGCTTACACCGGGGAGCTGTTTTTT.

The gene calls are TRBV11-2 and TRBJ1-4; no reliable D call. V dropped 5 bases and J dropped 2 bases, with 12 bases sitting between them. CDR3 size: 15 residues. Germline assignment: CDR1 SGHAT and CDR2 FQNNGV. The CDR3 region is CASSPRGTTNEKLFF. CDR3 DNA sequence: TGTGCCAGCAGCCCCCGAGGCACTACTAATGAAAAACTGTTTTTT. Variable domain in full (rest from reference TRBV11-2 and TRBJ1-4): EAGVAQSPRYKIIEKRQSVAFWCNPISGHATLYWYQQILGQGPKLLIQFQNNGVVDDSQLPKDRFSAERLKGVDSTLKIQPAKLEDSAVYLCASSPRGTTNEKLFFGSGTQLSVL.

The V call is TRBV6-5, the J call TRBJ2-1; 8 nucleotides align to TRBD2. Looked up from germline, CDR1 is MNHEY and CDR2 is SVGAGI. The CDR3 loop spans 13 amino acids. Unmatched junction bases numbered 5, after V lost 4 bases and J lost 9 bases. Here the CDR3 DNA reads TGTGCCAGCAGTTGGGGACTAGGGATTGAGCAGTTCTTC. Amino acid sequence: CASSWGLGIEQFF.

V usage is TRBV9 and J usage is TRBJ2-1; D uncertain. CDR3 length: 13 amino acids. V shed 0 bases and J shed 7 bases, with 8 bases lying between them. CDR1 SGDLS and CDR2 YYNGEE come from the germline V gene. In DNA form, the CDR3 reads TGTGCCAGCAGCGTAGAGGAGAGAAATGAGCAGTTCTTC. Its translation: CASSVEERNEQFF.

The chain uses TRBV27 and TRBJ1-5, with 8 bases lining up with TRBD1. The J segment lost 7 bases and the V segment lost 5 bases, leaving 10 bases of the junction unmatched. This CDR3 region has 15 residues. The germline V gene encodes CDR1 MNHEY and CDR2 SMNVEV (reference sequence). This CDR3 reads CASSPIGQGEQPQHF. The CDR3 DNA reads as TGTGCCAGCAGTCCCATTGGACAGGGAGAACAGCCCCAGCATTTT.

The V call is TRBV27, the J call TRBJ2-7; 7 bases line up with TRBD1. The CDR3 contains 17 residues. Per germline, CDR1 MNHEY and CDR2 SMNVEV (reference sequence). V was clipped by 4 bases and J by 0 bases; unmatched bases: 12. The CDR3 spells CASSSAKGAGSSYEQYF. CDR3 sequence (DNA): TGTGCCAGCAGTTCGGCAAAGGGGGCGGGTAGCTCCTACGAGCAGTACTTC.

This CDR3 reads CASSQETWADNSPLHF. DNA for the CDR3: TGTGCCAGCAGCCAAGAAACATGGGCAGATAATTCACCCCTCCACTTT. The chain combines TRBV4-2 with TRBJ1-6, with D unresolved. The germline V gene encodes CDR1 LGHNA and CDR2 YNFKEQ. The CDR3 has 16 amino acids. Trimming removed 0 bases at V and 5 bases at J, with 11 bases between.

The rearrangement uses TRBV6-5 and TRBJ2-7; TRBD1 agrees at 10 bases. CDR1 is MNHEY and CDR2 is SVGAGI in the germline V gene. The CDR3 is 13 amino acids. V gave up 6 bases and J gave up 6 bases; unmatched junction bases: 5. The CDR3 reads CASRSGTGVEQYF. DNA of the CDR3: TGTGCCAGCAGGTCCGGGACAGGGGTCGAGCAGTACTTC.

The rearrangement joins TRBV2 to TRBJ2-5; D is perhaps TRBD1 (5 bases). V gave up 4 bases and J gave up 2 bases, with 8 bases separating them. In germline, CDR1 is SNHLY, CDR2 FYNNEI. The CDR3 is 13 amino acids. CDR3 residues: CASSVGLQETQYF. CDR3 bases: TGTGCCAGCAGTGTGGGGCTACAAGAGACCCAGTACTTC.

J is TRBJ1-4 and V is TRBV7-6, with a weak D call TRBD1 (5 bases). Germline lookup yields CDR1 SGHVS and CDR2 FNYEAQ. The germline V and J ends were trimmed by 2 bases and 10 bases, with 14 bases remaining between them. The CDR3 extends over 14 amino acids. This CDR3 is CASSLLAGPAKLFF. The CDR3 DNA follows: TGTGCCAGCAGCTTATTGGCAGGGCCGGCAAAACTGTTTTTT. Full variable domain (outside the CDR3, taken from reference TRBV7-6 and TRBJ1-4): GAGVSQSPRYKVTKRGQDVALRCDPISGHVSLYWYRQALGQGPEFLTYFNYEAQQDKSGLPNDRFSAERPEGSISTLTIQRTEQRDSAMYRCASSLLAGPAKLFFGSGTQLSVL.

The chain recombines TRBV6-5 with TRBJ1-5; TRBD1 might be the D (5 bases). Per germline, CDR1 MNHEY and CDR2 SVGAGI. There are 12 residues in the CDR3. Trimming cost V 6 bases and J 15 bases, with 18 bases left between them. CDR3 DNA: TGTGCCAGCAGGAATCGCGGGGGTGGTTTGCATTTT. It yields the protein CASRNRGGGLHF.

This sequence joins TRBV6-2 or TRBV6-3 and TRBJ2-2; 13 bases fit TRBD2. From germline, CDR1 is MNHEY and CDR2 SVGEGT. The CDR3 totals 17 residues. Losses at the gene ends were 3 bases for V and 6 bases for J; bases not matched to a gene: 7. In DNA form, the CDR3 reads TGTGCCAGCAGTTATTCCCCTGGACTAGCGGGAGCCGGGGAGCTGTTTTTT. Translating gives CASSYSPGLAGAGELFF.

This clone was counted only a few times. This rearrangement joins TRBV7-9 to TRBJ2-3, with D perhaps TRBD2 (5 bases). Trimming cost V 3 bases and J 0 bases, with 7 bases left between them. The CDR3 totals 14 residues. Germline V gene lookup returns CDR1 SEHNR and CDR2 FQNEAQ (reference sequence). This CDR3 reads CASSFGGSTDTQYF. The CDR3 bases are TGTGCCAGCAGCTTCGGCGGGAGCACAGATACGCAGTATTTT.